This TCR beta chain emerged from a study of T cell repertoires in cytomegalovirus infection. Whole-study context: Public signatures in TCR beta pointed to CMV infection and matching HLA type.

Regarding the study as a whole: Ex vivo responses were dominated by HLA-C-restricted CMV-specific TCR beta clonotypes.

The J segment lost 6 bases and the V segment lost 6 bases, leaving 8 bases of the junction unmatched. Germline CDR1 MDHEN, CDR2 SYDVKM. The CDR3 totals 13 residues. TCRdb reprocessed the reads via MiXCR and lists one record per CDR3 protein. The sample records 200,000 to 300,000 distinct CDR3 sequences, roughly 9.1% being singletons. This clonotype was detected many times. What it binds is unknown. The sequenced material came from PBMCs. This TCR came from a human donor in good health (CMV status not recorded). Some clones in this sample may be carry-over from other donors' samples. The rearrangement uses TRBV28 and TRBJ2-7, with 7 bases aligning to TRBD1. CDR3 sequence: CASRLTGKGEQYF. As DNA, the CDR3 is TGTGCCAGCAGACTGACAGGGAAAGGCGAGCAGTACTTC.